Presented here are 4 T cell receptor beta chains from one specimen sequenced in a study of response to subunit inactivated influenza vaccine. TCRdb redid the calling of the RT-PCR reads with MiXCR, one entry per CDR3 protein. The sample holds 450,000 to 600,000 distinct CDR3 sequences; around 7.9% are singletons and the top ten take over 10%. The sequenced sample was PBMCs from blood, obtained less than 30 months after vaccination. These receptors all stem from a man aged 50 to 75 who received an inactivated influenza vaccine.

The chain recombines TRBV2 with TRBJ2-3; TRBD2 agrees at 7 bases. Per germline, CDR1 SNHLY and CDR2 FYNNEI. The CDR3 is made up of 13 amino acids. The J segment lost 3 bases and the V segment lost 11 bases, leaving 8 bases of the junction unmatched. CDR3 in DNA: TGTGCCTCGGGGAGGGGAAAAACAGATACGCAGTATTTT. It encodes CASGRGKTDTQYF.

In its sample, this clonotype was seen many times. V gene TRBV18 combines with J gene TRBJ2-7; D remains ambiguous. This CDR3 comprises 11 residues. V lost 3 bases, J lost 5 bases, and 5 bases lay in between. Germline loops: CDR1 KGHSH, CDR2 LQKENI. The CDR3 DNA reads TGTGCCAGCTCACCGGCCCACGAGCAGTACTTC. Its translation is CASSPAHEQYF.

This clonotype was seen more than once but under ten times. This chain connects TRBV5-1 to TRBJ1-2, with TRBD1 matching 9 bases. CDR1 is SGHRS and CDR2 is YFSETQ in the germline V gene. The CDR3 totals 16 residues. The V gene end was trimmed by 5 bases and the J gene end by 8 bases; junction bases not matched to a gene: 16. CDR3: CASRHFDGTGTDGYTF. The CDR3 nucleotides read TGCGCCAGCAGGCACTTCGACGGGACAGGGACTGACGGCTACACCTTC.

This clonotype was seen a handful of times. The chain combines TRBV7-8 with TRBJ2-1; 8 positions agree with TRBD1. Germline assignment: CDR1 SGHVS and CDR2 FQNEAQ. The CDR3 consists of 15 residues. Losses at the gene ends were 1 base for V and 9 bases for J; bases not matched to a gene: 8. The CDR3 bases are TGTGCCAGCAGCTTAGGGCAGGGGGCACAGAGTGAGCAGTTCTTC. It yields the protein CASSLGQGAQSEQFF. The variable domain in full, with the rest retrieved from reference TRBV7-8 and TRBJ2-1, is GAGVSQSPRYKVAKRGQDVALRCDPISGHVSLFWYQQALGQGPEFLTYFQNEAQLDKSGLPSDRFFAERPEGSVSTLKIQRTQQEDSAVYLCASSLGQGAQSEQFFGPGTRLTVL.